This TCR beta chain derives from a study of OX40 agonist ivuxolimab in advanced cancers. The wider study: Cohort: roughly 79% men, mean age about 60, aged roughly 23 to 79. Patients achieving partial responses numbered three: one hepatocellular carcinoma case and two cutaneous melanoma cases.

The CDR3 is 13 residues long. V was cut by 5 bases and J by 3 bases, with 8 bases left in between. CDR1 is SGHAT, CDR2 FQNNGV, per germline. Study-wide points: The study did not work out the antigen specificity of the expanded peripheral T cells. At 0.1 to 3.0 mg/kg, clonal expansion of CD4+ and CD8+ blood T cells had occurred by week 6.

Produced via immunoSEQ multiplex PCR; TCRdb's table is partial and in-frame only. This sample has more than 85,000 clones, with under 95% found just once. A remark on this clone: Its antigen is undetermined.

The rearrangement links TRBV11-2 to TRBJ1-5; tentatively, D is TRBD1 (5 bases). The sequenced sample was CD4+ or CD8+ T cells sorted from blood, obtained in a trial of the OX40 agonist ivuxolimab. This sequence was found in an adult with an advanced solid tumor such as melanoma, head and neck, liver or kidney cancer. CDR3 loop: CASSATDNQPQHF. The CDR3 DNA follows: TGTGCCAGCAGCGCGACAGACAATCAGCCCCAGCATTTT.